The 7 T cell receptor beta chains presented below share a single source sample, sequenced in a study of post-analysis software for immune sequencing data. General study findings and limits: Comparison of patients with controls showed 4 to 6 TRBV segments more frequent in patients, TRBV5-6, TRBV5-1 and TRBV20-1 among them.

Their antigens remain unidentified. The TCR beta cDNA libraries carried unique molecular identifiers. MiXCR was run by TCRdb on the PCR reads, yielding one entry per CDR3 protein. The sample comprises 800,000 to 950,000 distinct CDR3 sequences, roughly 58% of which are singletons, and approximately 4.5% rests with the top ten. Input material: blood. These receptors originate from a girl aged 10 to 17 with multiple sclerosis.

The chain links TRBV4-1 to TRBJ2-7; the D is unclear. Germline lookup yields CDR1 MGHRA and CDR2 YSYEKL. The CDR3 runs to 13 residues. The ends were cut back, 0 bases at V and 3 bases at J, with 6 bases in the middle. CDR3 sequence: CASSQEPGYEQYF. The DNA of the CDR3 is TGCGCCAGCAGCCAAGAACCGGGCTACGAGCAGTACTTC.

The chain combines TRBV20-1 with TRBJ2-1, with D tentatively TRBD2 (5 bases). Germline V gives CDR1 DFQATT, CDR2 SNEGSKA (reference sequence). CDR3 length: 15 amino acids. The V and J ends lost 2 bases and 0 bases respectively, with 11 bases between them. CDR3 sequence (DNA): TGCAGTGCTAGACAACTAGGGAGCTCCTACAATGAGCAGTTCTTC. Protein: CSARQLGSSYNEQFF.

The chain employs TRBV20-1 and TRBJ2-5, with a possible D match to TRBD2 (5 bases). V gave up 5 bases and J gave up 0 bases, with 13 bases separating them. Germline CDR1 reads DFQATT; CDR2 reads SNEGSKA (reference sequence). The CDR3 runs to 14 residues. CDR3 DNA: TGCAGTGCTTCGGACTCTCGGTACCAAGAGACCCAGTACTTC. Its translation: CSASDSRYQETQYF.

The chain employs TRBV20-1 and TRBJ1-2, with 10 bases lining up with TRBD1. The CDR3 has 15 amino acids. V trimming: 4 bases; J trimming: 8 bases; junction bases outside the gene matches: 13. Germline V gives CDR1 DFQATT, CDR2 SNEGSKA (reference sequence). The CDR3 sequence: CSATPGGQGRSGYTF. The CDR3 region has the DNA TGCAGTGCTACCCCAGGGGGACAGGGGCGTTCCGGCTACACCTTC.

This chain links TRBV25-1 with TRBJ1-2; tentative D call: TRBD1 (6 bases). Germline assignment: CDR1 MGHDK and CDR2 SYGVNS. This CDR3 is built from 13 residues. The germline V and J ends were trimmed by 2 bases and 6 bases, with 10 bases remaining between them. The CDR3 loop reads CASSETGHNGYTF. The DNA for the CDR3 is TGTGCCAGCAGTGAAACAGGGCACAATGGCTACACCTTC.

The chain carries TRBV12-3 or TRBV12-4 and TRBJ1-1; a possible D gene is TRBD1 (5 bases). This CDR3 contains 15 residues. Trimming took 7 bases from V and 4 from J, leaving 19 bases between them. CDR3 loop: CASITREPGFTEAFF. The CDR3 bases are TGTGCCAGCATCACCAGGGAGCCGGGATTCACTGAAGCTTTCTTT.

In its sample, this clonotype was seen once. The chain combines TRBV20-1 with TRBJ1-2; 8 bases align to TRBD1. Germline CDR1 reads DFQATT; CDR2 reads SNEGSKA (reference sequence). Germline trimming cut 5 bases from V and 8 bases from J; bases unmatched to any gene: 16. This CDR3 is built from 15 residues. The CDR3 sequence: CSAVRQGKGSGGYTF. The DNA for the CDR3 is TGCAGTGCTGTAAGACAGGGGAAAGGCTCGGGAGGCTACACCTTC.